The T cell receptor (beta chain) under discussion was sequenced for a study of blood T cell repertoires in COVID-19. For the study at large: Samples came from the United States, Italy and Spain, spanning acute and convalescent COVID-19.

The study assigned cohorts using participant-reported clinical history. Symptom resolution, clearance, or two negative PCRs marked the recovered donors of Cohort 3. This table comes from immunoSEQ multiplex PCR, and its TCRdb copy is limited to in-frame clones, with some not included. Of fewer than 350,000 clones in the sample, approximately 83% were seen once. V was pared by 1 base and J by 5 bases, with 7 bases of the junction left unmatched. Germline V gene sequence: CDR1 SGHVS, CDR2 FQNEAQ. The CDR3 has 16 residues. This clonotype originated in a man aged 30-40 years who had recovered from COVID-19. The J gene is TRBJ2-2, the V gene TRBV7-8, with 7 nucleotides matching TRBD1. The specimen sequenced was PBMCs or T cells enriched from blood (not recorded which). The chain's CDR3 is CASSLVDRVTTGELFF. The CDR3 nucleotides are TGTGCCAGCAGCTTAGTAGACAGGGTAACGACCGGGGAGCTGTTTTTT.